One sample yielded the 6 T cell receptor beta chains listed below, sequenced in a study of CD8 T cells in Susac syndrome. cDNA came from roughly 0.5 to 1 ug RNA primed by random hexamers. TCRdb reprocessed the immunoSEQ multiplex PCR reads via MiXCR and lists one record per CDR3 protein. The top ten hold approximately 0.12% of the sample, which has a few hundred thousand distinct CDR3 sequences, 70% to 90% seen once. Material: CD8+ T cells from PBMCs. The receptors shown here come from a human donor with multiple sclerosis.

This chain connects TRBV6-5 to TRBJ2-7, with 9 positions matching TRBD1. CDR3 length: 15 residues. Germline V gene data show CDR1 as MNHEY and CDR2 as SVGAGI. Germline trimming cut 5 bases from V and 4 bases from J; bases unmatched to any gene: 9. As DNA, the CDR3 is TGTGCCAGCAGTCCCGGACAGGGGCTTTTTTACGAGCAGTACTTC. Encoded protein: CASSPGQGLFYEQYF.

This clonotype appeared once. The V call is TRBV2, the J call TRBJ2-1; 7 bases match TRBD1. The germline CDR1 and CDR2 sequences are SNHLY and FYNNEI. The V and J ends lost 5 bases and 16 bases, in that order; junction bases with no gene match: 8. The CDR3 contains 11 residues. CDR3 bases: TGTGCCAGCAGTTTAAGGACAGGTGGTTTCTTC. Amino acid sequence: CASSLRTGGFF.

CDR3 DNA: TGTGCCAGCAGTTACCCCTGGACTCGTAGACACACCGGGGAGCTGTTTTTT. This gives the protein CASSYPWTRRHTGELFF. The rearrangement joins TRBV6-2 or TRBV6-3 to TRBJ2-2; weak D call: TRBD2 (5 bases). Trimming pared 2 bases from V and 3 bases from J, leaving 16 bases between. The CDR3 runs 17 residues. The germline CDR1 and CDR2 sequences are MNHEY and SVGEGT.

The chain recombines TRBV2 with TRBJ2-7; TRBD1 agrees at 12 bases. The ends lost 6 bases at V and 4 bases at J; junction bases unmatched: 4. The CDR3 runs 14 residues. CDR1 is SNHLY, CDR2 FYNNEI, per germline. For the CDR3, the DNA is TGTGCCAGCAGGGGGACAGGGGGCAGGTACGAGCAGTACTTC. Translating gives CASRGTGGRYEQYF.

This chain joins TRBV30 and TRBJ2-1, with TRBD2 identical over 7 bases. Germline CDR1 is GTSNPN and CDR2 is SVGIG (reference sequence). V shed 0 bases, J shed 0 bases, and the junction held 11 bases outside the gene matches. CDR3 length equals 18 residues. In DNA form, the CDR3 reads TGTGCCTGGAGTGTACGTGGGCTAGCGGCTATCTCCTACAATGAGCAGTTCTTC. Protein product: CAWSVRGLAAISYNEQFF.

This chain links TRBV7-9 with TRBJ2-7, with D tentatively TRBD1 (5 bases). The germline V gene has CDR1 SEHNR and CDR2 FQNEAQ (reference sequence). With 6 bases removed from V and 3 bases from J, the gap between germline ends came to 9 bases. CDR3 length: 12 amino acids. CDR3 sequence: CASRFDSYEQYF. CDR3 nucleotides: TGTGCCAGCAGATTCGACAGCTACGAGCAGTACTTC.